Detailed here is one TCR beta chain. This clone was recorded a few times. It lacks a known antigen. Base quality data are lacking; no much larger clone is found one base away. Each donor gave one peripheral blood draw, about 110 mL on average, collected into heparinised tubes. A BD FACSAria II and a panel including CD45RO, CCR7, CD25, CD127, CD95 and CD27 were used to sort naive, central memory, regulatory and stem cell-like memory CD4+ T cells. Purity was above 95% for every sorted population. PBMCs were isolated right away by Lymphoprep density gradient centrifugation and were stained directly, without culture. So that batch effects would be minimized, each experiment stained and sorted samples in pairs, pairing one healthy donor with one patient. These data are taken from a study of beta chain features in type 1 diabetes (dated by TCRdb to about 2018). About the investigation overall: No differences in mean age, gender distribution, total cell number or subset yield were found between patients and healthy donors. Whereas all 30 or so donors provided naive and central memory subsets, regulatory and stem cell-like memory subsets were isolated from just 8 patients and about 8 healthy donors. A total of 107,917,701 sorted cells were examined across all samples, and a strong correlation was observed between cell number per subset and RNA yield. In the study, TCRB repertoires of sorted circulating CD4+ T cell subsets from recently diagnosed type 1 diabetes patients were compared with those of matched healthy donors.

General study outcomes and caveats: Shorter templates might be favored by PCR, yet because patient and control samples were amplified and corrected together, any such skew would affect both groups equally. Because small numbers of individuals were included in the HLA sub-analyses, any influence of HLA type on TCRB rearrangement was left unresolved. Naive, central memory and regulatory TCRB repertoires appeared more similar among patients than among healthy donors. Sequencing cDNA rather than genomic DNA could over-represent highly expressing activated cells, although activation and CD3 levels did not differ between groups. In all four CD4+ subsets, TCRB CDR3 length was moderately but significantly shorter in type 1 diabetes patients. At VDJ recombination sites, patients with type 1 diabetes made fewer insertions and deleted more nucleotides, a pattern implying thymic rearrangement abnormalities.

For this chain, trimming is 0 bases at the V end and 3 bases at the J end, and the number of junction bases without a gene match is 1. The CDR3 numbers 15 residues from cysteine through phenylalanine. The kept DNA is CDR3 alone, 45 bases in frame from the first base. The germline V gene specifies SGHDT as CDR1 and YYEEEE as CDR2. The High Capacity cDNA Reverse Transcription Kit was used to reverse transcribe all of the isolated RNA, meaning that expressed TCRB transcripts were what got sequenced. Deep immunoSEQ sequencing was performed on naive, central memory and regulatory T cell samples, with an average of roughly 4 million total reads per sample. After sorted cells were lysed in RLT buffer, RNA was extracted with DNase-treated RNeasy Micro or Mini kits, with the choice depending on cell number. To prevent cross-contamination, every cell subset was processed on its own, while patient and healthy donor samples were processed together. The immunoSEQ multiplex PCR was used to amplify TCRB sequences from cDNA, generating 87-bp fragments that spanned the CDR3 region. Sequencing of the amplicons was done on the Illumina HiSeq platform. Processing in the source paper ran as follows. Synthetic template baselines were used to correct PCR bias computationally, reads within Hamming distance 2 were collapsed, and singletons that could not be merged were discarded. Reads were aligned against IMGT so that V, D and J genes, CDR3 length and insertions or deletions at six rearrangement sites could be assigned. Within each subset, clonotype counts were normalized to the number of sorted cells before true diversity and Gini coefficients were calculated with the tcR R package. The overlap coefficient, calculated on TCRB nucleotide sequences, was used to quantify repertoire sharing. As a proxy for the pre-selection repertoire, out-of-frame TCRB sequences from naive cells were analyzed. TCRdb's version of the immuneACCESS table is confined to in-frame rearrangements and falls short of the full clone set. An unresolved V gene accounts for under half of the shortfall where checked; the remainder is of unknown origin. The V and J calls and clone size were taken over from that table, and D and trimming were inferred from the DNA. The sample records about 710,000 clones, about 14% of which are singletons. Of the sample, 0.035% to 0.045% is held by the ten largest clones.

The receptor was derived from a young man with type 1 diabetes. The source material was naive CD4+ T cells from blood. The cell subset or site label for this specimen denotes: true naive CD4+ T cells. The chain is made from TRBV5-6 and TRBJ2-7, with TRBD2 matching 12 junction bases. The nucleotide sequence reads TGTGCCAGCAGCTTGGGACTAGCGGGAGTCTACGAGCAGTACTTC. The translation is CASSLGLAGVYEQYF. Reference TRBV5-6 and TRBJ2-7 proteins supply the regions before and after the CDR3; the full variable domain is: DAGVTQSPTHLIKTRGQQVTLRCSPKSGHDTVSWYQQALGQGPQFIFQYYEEEERQRGNFPDRFSGHQFPNYSSELNVNALLLGDSALYLCASSLGLAGVYEQYFGPGTRLTVT.